What follows are 20 T cell receptor beta chains derived from one specimen sequenced in a study of metastatic and nonmetastatic thyroid tumors. TCRdb re-analyzed the PCR reads using MiXCR. The sample holds approximately 21,000 clones; 23% are singletons and the top ten take 70% to 80%. Nobody among the patients had been given any treatment before thyroid surgery. The sequenced sample was blood. All receptors derive from a male donor with papillary thyroid cancer or a benign thyroid nodule (not recorded which). Some clones in this sample may be carry-over from other donors' samples.

This clone has a count of ten or more. J is TRBJ2-3 and V is TRBV7-3; D remains ambiguous. Per germline, CDR1 SGHTA and CDR2 FQGTGA. This CDR3 contains 14 residues. Trimming took 1 base from V and 4 from J, leaving 9 bases between them. The CDR3 is CASSLNPQADTQYF. CDR3 DNA sequence: TGTGCCAGCAGCTTAAACCCTCAGGCAGATACGCAGTATTTT.

This clone was recorded many times. This chain joins TRBV28 and TRBJ2-4; D call uncertain. The V end lost 5 bases, the J end lost 0 bases, and 5 bases lay between the germline ends. CDR3 length equals 13 residues. From germline, CDR1 is MDHEN and CDR2 SYDVKM. The CDR3 nucleotides read TGTGCCAGCAGTCCGGTAGCCAAAAACATTCAGTACTTC. Protein product: CASSPVAKNIQYF.

The V gene is TRBV6-4, the J gene TRBJ1-5; TRBD1 aligns across 7 bases. Germline V gene sequence: CDR1 MRHNA, CDR2 SNTAGT. The CDR3 is made up of 14 amino acids. The junction had 6 bases not matched to a gene; V was cut back by 6 bases and J by 4 bases. CDR3 protein: CASRAQGGNQPQHF. CDR3 DNA sequence: TGTGCCAGCAGGGCCCAGGGGGGAAATCAGCCCCAGCATTTT.

V and J are TRBV6-2 or TRBV6-3 and TRBJ2-3, with 7 positions matching TRBD2. The CDR3 contains 14 residues. Germline V gives CDR1 MNHEY, CDR2 SVGEGT. The V segment lost 7 bases and the J segment 5 bases; nucleotides outside the gene matches: 9. In DNA form, the CDR3 reads TGTGCCAGCACCTGGGGGGGTACTCGAGATACGCAGTATTTT. Translation: CASTWGGTRDTQYF.

In its sample, this clone was seen many times. J is TRBJ2-5 and V is TRBV7-9; D may be TRBD2 (6 bases). This CDR3 spans 15 amino acids. Germline assignment: CDR1 SEHNR and CDR2 FQNEAQ (reference sequence). Trimming took off 0 bases at V and 1 base at J, with 9 bases between the two ends. CDR3 in DNA: TGTGCCAGCAGCTTAGCGGAGGGCACCCAAGAGACCCAGTACTTC. Translation gives CASSLAEGTQETQYF.

The chain has TRBV19 and TRBJ2-7, with D perhaps TRBD1 or TRBD2 (5 bases each). CDR3 length: 20 residues. V shed 2 bases and J shed 2 bases, with 28 bases lying between them. Germline CDR1 and CDR2: LNHDA and SQIVND (reference sequence). The CDR3 nucleotides are TGTGCCAGTAGTATACATCGAACCCAATTCGGGACCGATAATCCCTACGAGCAGTACTTC. Its translation: CASSIHRTQFGTDNPYEQYF.

This clone came up many times. The chain employs TRBV7-3 and TRBJ2-7, with 7 bases fitting TRBD2. CDR3 length: 14 amino acids. Trimming cost V 4 bases and J 3 bases; bases outside gene matches: 6. Germline CDR1 and CDR2: SGHTA and FQGTGA. This CDR3 is CASSSSGGGYEQYF. DNA of the CDR3: TGTGCCAGCAGCTCTAGCGGAGGTGGCTACGAGCAGTACTTC.

This clone was counted only a few times. A much larger clone lies a single base off, so this may be a read error. This sample includes further DNA sequences coding for the same CDR3. The CDR3 loop reads CASSKTSGRGVETQYF. CDR3 nucleotides: TGCGCCAGCAGTAAGACTAGCGGGAGAGGGGTAGAGACCCAGTACTTC. The chain is built from TRBV6-1 and TRBJ2-5; 12 bases fit TRBD2. The CDR3 spans 16 residues. From germline, CDR1 is MNHNS and CDR2 SASEGT.

This clone showed up just a few times. With a much larger clone just one base away, this may be a read error. The CDR3 carries no conserved terminal phenylalanine or tryptophan, so it likely arises from a read error. This chain joins TRBV6-1 and TRBJ1-1; D uncertain. The CDR3 sequence is 13 residues long. The germline V gene has CDR1 MNHNS and CDR2 SASEGT. In DNA form, the CDR3 reads TGTGCCAACAGTCAAGGAGGTCGGACTGAAGCTTTCATT. Translated, it gives CANSQGGRTEAFI.

This clone appeared many times. This sequence joins TRBV4-2 and TRBJ1-4; 10 nucleotides line up with TRBD1. With 5 bases clipped from V and 8 bases from J, the junction kept 11 bases outside the gene matches. CDR3 length: 16 amino acids. Looked up from germline, CDR1 is LGHNA and CDR2 is YNFKEQ. In nucleotides, the CDR3 is TGTGCCAGCAGCGTAGTTACCGGGACAGGGGAAGAAAAACTGTTTTTT. Amino acids: CASSVVTGTGEEKLFF.

This clone was recorded a few times. The CDR3 sequence is CASSDNGVRQPQHF. In DNA form, the CDR3 reads TGTGCCAGCAGTGACAACGGGGTGAGGCAGCCCCAGCATTTT. This chain uses TRBV2 with TRBJ1-5; D is unclear. Germline V gene lookup returns CDR1 SNHLY and CDR2 FYNNEI. The CDR3 spans 14 residues. V was pared by 3 bases and J by 7 bases, with 13 bases between.

V is TRBV19 and J is TRBJ2-7; 7 bases align to TRBD1. This CDR3 is built from 15 residues. The germline gives CDR1 LNHDA, CDR2 SQIVND (reference sequence). V was clipped by 6 bases and J by 5 bases; unmatched bases: 13. The DNA of the CDR3 is TGTGCCAGTAGCACGGGACAGTGGGCTGCCCACGAGCAGTACTTC. Amino acids: CASSTGQWAAHEQYF.

This clone occurred many times. V gene TRBV11-1 combines with J gene TRBJ2-3; 14 bases align to TRBD2. The germline gives CDR1 SGHAT, CDR2 FQDESV (reference sequence). Trimming removed 5 bases from V and 5 bases from J; junction bases left unmatched: 6. There are 16 residues in the CDR3. The chain's CDR3 is CASSPGTSGSLDTQYF. CDR3 nucleotides: TGTGCCAGCAGCCCCGGGACTAGCGGGAGTTTAGATACGCAGTATTTT.

This chain connects TRBV30 to TRBJ1-2; possible D gene TRBD1, 6 bases. The CDR3 loop spans 13 amino acids. V was cut by 0 bases and J by 4 bases, with 9 bases left in between. The germline gives CDR1 GTSNPN, CDR2 SVGIG (reference sequence). The CDR3 nucleotides read TGTGCCTGGAGTGTACAGGGAACCTATGGCTACACCTTC. Translated, it gives CAWSVQGTYGYTF.

As to this clone: A much larger clone sits a single nucleotide away, making a read error possible. The chain couples TRBV19 to TRBJ1-5, with 7 bases lining up with TRBD1. The CDR3 runs to 16 residues. Trimming took 3 bases from V and 3 from J; bases not matched to a gene: 8. Germline loops: CDR1 LNHDA, CDR2 SQIVND (reference sequence). Here the CDR3 DNA reads TGTGCCAGTAGTATTGCAGGGGGTATTCCCAATCAGCCCCAGCATTTT. Amino acids: CASSIAGGIPNQPQHF. Supplemented by reference TRBV19 and TRBJ1-5, the full variable domain reads DGGITQSPKYLFRKEGQNVTLSCEQNLNHDAMYWYRQDPGQGLRLIYYSQIVNDFQKGDIAEGYSVSREKKESFPLTVTSAQKNPTAFYLCASSIAGGIPNQPQHFGDGTRLSIL.

This chain joins TRBV6-2 or TRBV6-3 and TRBJ2-3; maybe TRBD1 (5 bases). Trimming cost V 2 bases and J 3 bases, with 6 bases left between them. Germline V lookup: CDR1 MNHEY, CDR2 SVGEGT. The CDR3 loop spans 13 amino acids. The CDR3 DNA reads TGTGCCAGCAGTTACGACAGTACAGATACGCAGTATTTT. Amino acids: CASSYDSTDTQYF.

This clone was seen a few times. Relative to the germline gene, one junction end is altered; a read error may explain this. This chain links TRBV19 with TRBJ2-6, with D perhaps matching TRBD1 (6 bases). The CDR3 contains 17 residues. CDR1 and CDR2 (germline): LNHDA, SQIVND (reference sequence). The CDR3 spells CASSSPVQGFGANVMTF. DNA for the CDR3: TGTGCCAGTAGCTCACCGGTACAGGGATTCGGGGCCAACGTCATGACTTTC.

This clone was counted between two and nine times. The V call is TRBV6-2 or TRBV6-3, the J call TRBJ1-2; the D gene is possibly TRBD1 (6 bases). Germline CDR1 MNHEY, CDR2 SVGEGT. The CDR3 consists of 16 residues. Trimming removed 9 bases at V and 5 bases at J, with 25 bases between. CDR3 sequence (DNA): TGTGCCAGTAGCTCAACCTCTGGGGGCGGAAGTTATGGCTACACCTTC. Translated: CASSSTSGGGSYGYTF.

There are a few counts of this clone. This clone may be a read error of a much larger clone one base away. At the DNA level, this CDR3 is encoded by other sequences in the same sample as well. V and J are TRBV20-1 and TRBJ1-1; D is unclear. The germline V gene encodes CDR1 DFQATT and CDR2 SNEGSKA (reference sequence). This CDR3 has 14 amino acids. The DNA of the CDR3 is TGTAGTGCTAGAGCCACCGGTATGAACACTGAAGCTTTCTTT. This encodes CSARATGMNTEAFF.

This clone was detected many times. The gene calls are TRBV10-3 and TRBJ1-1, with D hard to call. With 10 bases removed from V and 1 base from J, the gap between germline ends came to 10 bases. Germline CDR1 and CDR2: ENHRY and SYGVKD. The CDR3 loop spans 12 amino acids. In DNA form, the CDR3 reads TGTGCCACCCACACCGAGAACACTGAAGCTTTCTTT. This translates into CATHTENTEAFF.